This entry describes one T cell receptor beta chain. The sample originates from a study of control samples from healthy donors and cancer patients. Libraries were prepared by immunoSEQ multiplex PCR; TCRdb keeps only in-frame clonotypes and omits some of them. The data show fewer than 95,000 clones, with around 85% seen just once and 19% held by the top ten. V was trimmed by 0 bases and J by 4 bases, leaving 16 bases between them. Germline lookup yields CDR1 SGDLS and CDR2 YYNGEE. The CDR3 has 16 residues. Sequencing was performed on blood. This clonotype was obtained from a man aged 25 to 40 in good health. V usage is TRBV9 and J usage is TRBJ1-1; unclear D gene. The CDR3 sequence: CASSVDPSFRSTEAFF. The CDR3 coding sequence is TGTGCCAGCAGCGTAGATCCCTCTTTTCGAAGCACTGAAGCTTTCTTT.